A selection of T cell receptor beta chains follows, all from one sample in a study of shared clonotypes between healthy human individuals. Using immunoSEQ multiplex PCR, the repertoire was profiled, and TCRdb retains in-frame clones only, with some absent. The sample includes around 2.1 million clones, more than 85% seen only once; the top ten take 1.5% to 2%. Sequencing was carried out using naive CD8+ T cells from PBMCs. All receptors derive from a man aged 18-30 years in good health. Some clones in this sample may be carry-over from other donors' samples. Both conserved end residues are part of each CDR3. The D gene is left open where the match is weak.

J	D	V	CDR3	DNA
TRBJ2-2	NA	TRBV4-2	CASSHGRNTGELFF	TGTGCCAGCAGCCATGGTCGGAACACCGGGGAGCTGTTTTTT
TRBJ2-1	NA	TRBV6-5	CASSFTEYNEQFF	TGTGCCAGCAGTTTTACCGAGTACAATGAGCAGTTCTTC
TRBJ2-1	TRBD2	TRBV5-1	CASSLGTSKFF	TGCGCCAGCAGCTTGGGGACTAGCAAGTTCTTC
TRBJ1-5	NA	TRBV27	CASSFRQVNQPQHF	TGTGCCAGCAGTTTCCGACAGGTCAATCAGCCCCAGCATTTT
TRBJ2-7	TRBD2	TRBV7-2	CASSPTSGRAGGEQYF	TGTGCCAGCAGCCCGACTAGCGGAAGGGCAGGGGGGGAGCAGTACTTC
TRBJ2-7	NA	TRBV28	CASSLRGGAYEQYF	TGTGCCAGCAGTTTACGAGGGGGAGCCTACGAGCAGTACTTC
TRBJ2-3	NA	TRBV27	CASSSGSMTSDTQYF	TGTGCCAGCAGTTCTGGTTCAATGACTTCAGATACGCAGTATTTT
TRBJ1-2	NA	TRBV6-4	CASSAVRVHYGYTF	TGTGCCAGCAGTGCGGTCCGGGTACACTATGGCTACACCTTC
TRBJ2-3	TRBD2	TRBV29-1	CSARGERLAGDPDTQYF	TGCAGCGCTAGGGGGGAAAGACTAGCGGGAGATCCTGATACGCAGTATTTT
TRBJ2-4	NA	TRBV27	CASSTSLAKNIQYF	TGTGCCAGCAGTACTTCTCTAGCCAAAAACATTCAGTACTTC
TRBJ1-1	NA	TRBV5-1	CASSVEGGGEAFF	TGCGCCAGCAGCGTTGAGGGAGGTGGTGAAGCTTTCTTT
TRBJ2-1	TRBD2	TRBV19	CASSIGRASGAYNEQFF	TGTGCCAGTAGTATCGGCCGGGCTAGCGGCGCTTACAATGAGCAGTTCTTC
TRBJ2-1	NA	TRBV25-1	CASGSGAEQFF	TGTGCCAGCGGAAGTGGGGCTGAGCAGTTCTTC
TRBJ2-1	NA	TRBV9	CASSHNQQDYNEQFF	TGTGCCAGCAGCCATAACCAACAGGACTACAATGAGCAGTTCTTC
TRBJ2-7	TRBD1	TRBV5-1	CASSLLAIGTGGDEQYF	TGCGCCAGCAGCTTGTTGGCCATAGGGACAGGGGGGGACGAGCAGTACTTC